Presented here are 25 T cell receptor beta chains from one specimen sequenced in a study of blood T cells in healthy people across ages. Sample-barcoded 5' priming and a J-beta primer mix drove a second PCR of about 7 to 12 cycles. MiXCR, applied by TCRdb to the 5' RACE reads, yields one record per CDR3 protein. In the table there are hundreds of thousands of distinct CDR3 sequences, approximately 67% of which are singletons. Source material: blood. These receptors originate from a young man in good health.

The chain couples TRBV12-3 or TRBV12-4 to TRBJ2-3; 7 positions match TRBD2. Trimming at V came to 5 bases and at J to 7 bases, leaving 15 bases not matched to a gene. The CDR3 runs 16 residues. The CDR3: CASSTGLVGIVNTQYF. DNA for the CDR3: TGTGCCAGCAGTACCGGACTAGTTGGCATAGTTAATACGCAGTATTTT.

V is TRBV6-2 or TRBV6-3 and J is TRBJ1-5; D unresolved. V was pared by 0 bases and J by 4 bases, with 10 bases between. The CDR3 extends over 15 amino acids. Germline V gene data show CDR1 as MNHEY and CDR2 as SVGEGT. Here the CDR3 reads CASSYSRRENQPQHF. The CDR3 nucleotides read TGTGCCAGCAGTTACTCGAGGAGGGAGAATCAGCCCCAGCATTTT.

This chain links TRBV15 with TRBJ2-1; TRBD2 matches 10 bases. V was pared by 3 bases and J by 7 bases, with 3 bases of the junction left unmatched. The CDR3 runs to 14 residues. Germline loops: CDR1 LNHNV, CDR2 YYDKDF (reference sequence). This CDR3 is CATSRSGGANEQFF. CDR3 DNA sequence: TGTGCCACCAGCAGGAGCGGGGGGGCAAATGAGCAGTTCTTC. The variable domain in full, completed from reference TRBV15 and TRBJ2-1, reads DAMVIQNPRYQVTQFGKPVTLSCSQTLNHNVMYWYQQKSSQAPKLLFHYYDKDFNNEADTPDNFQSRRPNTSFCFLDIRSPGLGDTAMYLCATSRSGGANEQFFGPGTRLTVL.

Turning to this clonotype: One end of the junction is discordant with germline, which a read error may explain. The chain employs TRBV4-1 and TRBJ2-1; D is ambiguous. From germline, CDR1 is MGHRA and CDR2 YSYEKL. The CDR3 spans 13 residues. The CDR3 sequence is CASSQNLGNEQFF. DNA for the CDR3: TGCGCTAGCAGCCAAAATCTGGGTAATGAGCAGTTCTTC.

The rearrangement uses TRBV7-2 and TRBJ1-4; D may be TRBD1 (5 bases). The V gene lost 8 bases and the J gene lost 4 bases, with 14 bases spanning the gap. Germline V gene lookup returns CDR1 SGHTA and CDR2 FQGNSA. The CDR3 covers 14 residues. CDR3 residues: CASAPGGNNEKLFF. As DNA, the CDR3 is TGTGCCAGCGCCCCCGGGGGGAATAATGAAAAACTGTTTTTT.

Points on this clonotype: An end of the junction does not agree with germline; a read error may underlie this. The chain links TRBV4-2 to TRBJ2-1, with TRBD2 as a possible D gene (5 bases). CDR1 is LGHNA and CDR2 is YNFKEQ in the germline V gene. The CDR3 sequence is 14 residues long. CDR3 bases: TGTGTCAGCAGCCAGTTCCTTAGCGTCAATGAGCAGTTCTTC. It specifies CVSSQFLSVNEQFF.

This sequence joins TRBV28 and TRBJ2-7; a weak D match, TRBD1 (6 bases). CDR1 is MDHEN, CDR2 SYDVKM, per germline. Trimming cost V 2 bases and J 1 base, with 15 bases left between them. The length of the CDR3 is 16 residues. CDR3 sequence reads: CASSLPPNRASYEQYF. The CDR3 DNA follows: TGTGCCAGCAGTTTACCCCCGAACAGGGCTTCCTACGAGCAGTACTTC.

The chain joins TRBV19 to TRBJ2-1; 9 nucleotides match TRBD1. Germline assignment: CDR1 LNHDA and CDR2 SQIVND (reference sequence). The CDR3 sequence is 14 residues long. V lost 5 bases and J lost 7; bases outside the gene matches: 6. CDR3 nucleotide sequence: TGTGCCAGTAGTGTACAGGGGGCTGGAAATGAGCAGTTCTTC. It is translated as CASSVQGAGNEQFF.

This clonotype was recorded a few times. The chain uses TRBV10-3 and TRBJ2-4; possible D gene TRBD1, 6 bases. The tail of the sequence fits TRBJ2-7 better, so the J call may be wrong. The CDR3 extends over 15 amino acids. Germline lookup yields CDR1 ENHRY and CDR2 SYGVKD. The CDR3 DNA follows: TGTGCCATCAGTGAGTCTTCCAGGGGCGGCTACGAGCAGTACTTC. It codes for CAISESSRGGYEQYF.

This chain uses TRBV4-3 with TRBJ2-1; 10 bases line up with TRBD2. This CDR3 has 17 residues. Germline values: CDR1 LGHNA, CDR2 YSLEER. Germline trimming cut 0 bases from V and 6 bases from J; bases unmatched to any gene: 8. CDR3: CASSQDSGGSSFNEQFF. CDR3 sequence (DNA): TGCGCCAGCAGCCAAGATAGCGGGGGGTCCTCTTTCAATGAGCAGTTCTTC.

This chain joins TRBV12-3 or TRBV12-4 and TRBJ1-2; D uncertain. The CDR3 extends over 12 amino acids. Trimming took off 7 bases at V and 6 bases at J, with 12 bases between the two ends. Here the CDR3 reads CASISGDNGYTF. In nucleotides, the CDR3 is TGTGCCAGCATTTCCGGGGATAATGGCTACACCTTC.

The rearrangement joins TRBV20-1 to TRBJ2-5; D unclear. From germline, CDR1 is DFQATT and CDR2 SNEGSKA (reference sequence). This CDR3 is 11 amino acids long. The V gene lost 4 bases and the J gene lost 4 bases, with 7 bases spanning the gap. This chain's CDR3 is CSAMSVETQYF. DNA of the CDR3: TGCAGTGCTATGAGTGTAGAGACCCAGTACTTC.

This CDR3 is CASSDGREDTQYF. The CDR3 region has the DNA TGTGCCAGCAGTGACGGCCGGGAGGATACGCAGTATTTT. The genes are TRBV6-4 and TRBJ2-3; D is perhaps TRBD2 (6 bases). The CDR3 runs to 13 residues. V lost 2 bases, J lost 6 bases, and 9 bases lay in between. Per the germline V gene, CDR1 is MRHNA and CDR2 is SNTAGT.

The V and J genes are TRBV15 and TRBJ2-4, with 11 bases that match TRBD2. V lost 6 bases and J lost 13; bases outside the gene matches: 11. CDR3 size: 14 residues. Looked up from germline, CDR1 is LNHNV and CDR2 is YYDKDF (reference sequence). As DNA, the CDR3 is TGTGCCACCAGGAAACTAGCGGGGGATCGGGAGCAGTACTTC. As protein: CATRKLAGDREQYF.

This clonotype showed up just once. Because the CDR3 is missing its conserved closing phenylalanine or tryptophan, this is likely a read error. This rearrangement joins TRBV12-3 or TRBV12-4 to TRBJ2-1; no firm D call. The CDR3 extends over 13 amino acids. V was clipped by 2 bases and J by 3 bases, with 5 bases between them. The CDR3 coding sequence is TGTGCCAGCAGTTTAACTGACTACAATGAGCAGTTCCTC. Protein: CASSLTDYNEQFL.

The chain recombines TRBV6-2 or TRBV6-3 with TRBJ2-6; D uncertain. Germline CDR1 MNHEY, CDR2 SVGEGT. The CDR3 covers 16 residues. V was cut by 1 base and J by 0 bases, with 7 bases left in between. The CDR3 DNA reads TGTGCCAGCAGTTACTGGGGTATCTCTGGGGCCAACGTCCTGACTTTC. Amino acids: CASSYWGISGANVLTF.

The CDR3 coding sequence is TGCAGTGCTGACGGGACGACCATTGAGACCCAGTACTTC. Residues: CSADGTTIETQYF. The gene calls are TRBV20-1 and TRBJ2-5; D possibly matches TRBD1 or TRBD2 (5 bases each). Germline loops: CDR1 DFQATT, CDR2 SNEGSKA (reference sequence). V was trimmed by 5 bases and J by 5 bases, leaving 15 bases between them. There are 13 residues in the CDR3.

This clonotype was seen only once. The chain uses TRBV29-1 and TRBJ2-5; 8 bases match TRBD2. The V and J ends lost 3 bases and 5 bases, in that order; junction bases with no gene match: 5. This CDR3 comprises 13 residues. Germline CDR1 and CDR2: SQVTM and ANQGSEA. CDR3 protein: CSVEDPGGETQYF. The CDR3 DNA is TGCAGCGTTGAGGACCCGGGAGGGGAGACCCAGTACTTC. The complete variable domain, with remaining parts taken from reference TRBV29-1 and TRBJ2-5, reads SAVISQKPSRDICQRGTSLTIQCQVDSQVTMMFWYRQQPGQSLTLIATANQGSEATYESGFVIDKFPISRPNLTFSTLTVSNMSPEDSSIYLCSVEDPGGETQYFGPGTRLLVL.

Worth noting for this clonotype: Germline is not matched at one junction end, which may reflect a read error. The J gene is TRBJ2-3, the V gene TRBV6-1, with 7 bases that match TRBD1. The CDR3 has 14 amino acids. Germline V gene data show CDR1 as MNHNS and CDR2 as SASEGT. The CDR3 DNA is TGCGCCACCAGGAACAGGGGCACACCAGATACGCAGTATTTT. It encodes CATRNRGTPDTQYF.

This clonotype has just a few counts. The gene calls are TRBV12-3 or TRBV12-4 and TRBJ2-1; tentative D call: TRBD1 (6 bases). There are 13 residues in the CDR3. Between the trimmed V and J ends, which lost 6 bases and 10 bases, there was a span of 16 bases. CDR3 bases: TGTGCCAGCAGCCCCAGGGGATCGGAGGAGCAGTTCTTC. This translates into CASSPRGSEEQFF.

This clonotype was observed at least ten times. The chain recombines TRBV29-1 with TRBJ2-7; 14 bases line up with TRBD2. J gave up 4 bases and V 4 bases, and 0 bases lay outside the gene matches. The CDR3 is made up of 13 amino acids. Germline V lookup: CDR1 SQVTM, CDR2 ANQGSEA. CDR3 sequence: CSVGTSGGYEQYF. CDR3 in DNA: TGCAGCGTTGGGACTAGCGGGGGGTACGAGCAGTACTTC.

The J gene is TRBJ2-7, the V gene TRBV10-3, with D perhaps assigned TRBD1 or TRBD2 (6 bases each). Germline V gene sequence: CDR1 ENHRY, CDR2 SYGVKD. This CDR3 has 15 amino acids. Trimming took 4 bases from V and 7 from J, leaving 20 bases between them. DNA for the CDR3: TGTGCCATCAGTGGGGGGGCCCGGGGAGTTACAGAGCAGTACTTC. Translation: CAISGGARGVTEQYF.

CDR3 nucleotide sequence: TGTGCCAGCAGTCGCGATCCGGTGGCTAGCGGGGGGGCCTACAATGAGCAGTTCTTC. It specifies CASSRDPVASGGAYNEQFF. The V and J genes are TRBV12-3 or TRBV12-4 and TRBJ2-1, with 12 bases identical to TRBD2. The CDR3 covers 19 residues. V shed 5 bases and J 2 bases; nucleotides not matched to a gene: 13.

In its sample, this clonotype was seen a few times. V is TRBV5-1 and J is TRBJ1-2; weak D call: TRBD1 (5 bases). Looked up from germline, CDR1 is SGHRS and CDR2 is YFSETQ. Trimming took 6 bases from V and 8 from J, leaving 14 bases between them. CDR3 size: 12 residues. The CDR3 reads CASTLSGVGYTF. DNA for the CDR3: TGCGCCAGCACCCTATCGGGGGTCGGCTACACCTTC.

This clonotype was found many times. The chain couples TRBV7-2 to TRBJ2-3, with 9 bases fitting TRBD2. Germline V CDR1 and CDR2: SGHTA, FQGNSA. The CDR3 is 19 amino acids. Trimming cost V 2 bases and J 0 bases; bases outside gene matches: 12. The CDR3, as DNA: TGTGCCAGCAGCTTAACGGTGGTGGCTAGCGGGGCTAGCACAGATACGCAGTATTTT. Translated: CASSLTVVASGASTDTQYF.